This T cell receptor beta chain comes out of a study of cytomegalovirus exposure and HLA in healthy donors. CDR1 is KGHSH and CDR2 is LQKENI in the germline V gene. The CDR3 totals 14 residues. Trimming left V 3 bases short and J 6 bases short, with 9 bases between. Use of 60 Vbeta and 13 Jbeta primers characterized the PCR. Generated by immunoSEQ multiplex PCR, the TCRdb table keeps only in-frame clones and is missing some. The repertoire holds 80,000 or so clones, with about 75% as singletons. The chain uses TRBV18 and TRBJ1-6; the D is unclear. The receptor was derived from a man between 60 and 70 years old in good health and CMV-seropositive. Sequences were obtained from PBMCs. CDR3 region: CASSPGSVNSPLHF. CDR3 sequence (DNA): TGTGCCAGCTCACCTGGGAGTGTTAATTCACCCCTCCACTTT.